The source of this T cell receptor beta chain is a study of cytomegalovirus exposure and HLA in healthy donors. Per the germline V gene, CDR1 is SGHRS and CDR2 is YFSETQ. With V trimmed by 1 base and J by 7 bases, 10 bases remained unmatched. The CDR3 runs 16 residues. Only in-frame clones appear in the TCRdb table, and some are missing; sequencing was by immunoSEQ multiplex PCR. Among fewer than 250,000 clones, 70% to 90% were seen once, and the ten largest hold roughly 5.7%. The V gene is TRBV5-1, the J gene TRBJ2-2; 7 nucleotides line up with TRBD1. This TCR came from a woman between 18 and 30 years old in good health and CMV-seronegative. Sample: PBMCs. The CDR3 bases are TGCGCCAGCAGCTTGTCCTACACACAGGGGTACGGGGAGCTGTTTTTT. Amino acids: CASSLSYTQGYGELFF.